This TCR beta chain was documented in a study of blood T cell repertoires in COVID-19. Study information: The United States, Italy and Spain were the sources of the acute and convalescent COVID-19 samples. PBMCs, B-cell-depleted T cells, or T cells provided the cDNA or gDNA that made up the material.

The CDR3 covers 17 residues. Per germline, CDR1 LNHNV and CDR2 YYDKDF (reference sequence). Trimming removed 3 bases from V and 0 bases from J, with 15 bases in between. As handled by the study authors: Reference gene primer amplification yielded estimated nucleated cell counts. Here immunoSEQ multiplex PCR was the method, and the copy in TCRdb shows in-frame clones only, minus some. The DNA was the basis for D and trimming; V, J and clone size are from that table. The sample shows about 170,000 clones, 80% to 90% of them seen only once. Sequenced sample: peripheral blood. The origin of this receptor is a woman between 50 and 59 years old with acute or convalescent COVID-19. This chain connects TRBV15 to TRBJ2-1; possibly TRBD1 for D (6 bases). The CDR3 nucleotides read TGTGCCACCAGCAGGGGGGCTCGGCCGAGCTCCTACAATGAGCAGTTCTTC. It is translated as CATSRGARPSSYNEQFF.